This TCR beta chain originates from a study of control samples from healthy donors and cancer patients. Measured with immunoSEQ multiplex PCR; TCRdb has only the in-frame clones, and not every one. The data contain 60,000 to 85,000 clones, roughly 92% of them singletons. The CDR3 totals 15 residues. CDR1 LNHDA and CDR2 SQIVND come from the germline V gene (reference sequence). V shed 7 bases and J 6 bases; nucleotides not matched to a gene: 5. The chain couples TRBV19 to TRBJ2-3, with 15 bases lining up with TRBD2. This sequence originates from an older woman in good health. The sequenced sample was blood. CDR3 region: CASKGLAGGFDTQYF. The CDR3 DNA is TGTGCCAGTAAGGGACTAGCGGGAGGTTTTGATACGCAGTATTTT. The entire variable domain, with the rest obtained from reference TRBV19 and TRBJ2-3, is as follows: DGGITQSPKYLFRKEGQNVTLSCEQNLNHDAMYWYRQDPGQGLRLIYYSQIVNDFQKGDIAEGYSVSREKKESFPLTVTSAQKNPTAFYLCASKGLAGGFDTQYFGPGTRLTVL.